The following is a T cell receptor beta chain sequence with its context. This clonotype was recorded many times. This receptor's antigen is unknown. Qualities for individual bases were not recorded, and no much larger clone is one base off. These data originate in a study of T-cell reconstitution after alpha-beta-depleted transplantation in children listed by TCRdb under 2016. The study in broad terms: The study quantitatively tracked T-cell immune reconstitution after TCRalphabeta/CD19-depleted allogeneic hematopoietic cell transplantation in children using TCR repertoire profiling.

The germline V gene gives CDR1 as SGHVS and CDR2 as FQNEAQ. Trimming removed 3 bases from V and 4 bases from J, leaving 10 bases between the germline ends. The cysteine opens and the phenylalanine closes a CDR3 of 14 amino acids. The DNA shown is the 42-base CDR3, in frame from base 1. Library prep was done by PCR. The run used an Illumina HiSeq 2500. TCR library preparation used molecular barcoding, with unique molecular identifiers applied to normalize quantification of the TCRbeta repertoire. TCRdb's own reprocessing of the public reads used fastp at Q25 and MiXCR and kept productive beta chains. Records with the same CDR3 protein are collapsed into one entry carrying the most frequent genes and DNA. Within this sample are about 270,000 distinct CDR3 sequences, with almost 10% of them counted one time only. The ten biggest clones cover about 9.4% of the sample.

This chain joins TRBV7-8 to TRBJ1-5, with TRBD1 as a weak D call on 5 bases. This TCR derives from a human donor who donated a stem cell graft to a child with SCID. This material consisted of PBMCs from the stem cell graft donor, taken from the stem cell graft. The nucleotide sequence reads TGTGCCAGCAGCTTCTTGAAGGGGAATCAGCCCCAGCATTTT. Translated, this gives CASSFLKGNQPQHF. Extended through the reference TRBV7-8 and TRBJ1-5 proteins, this CDR3 yields the full variable domain: GAGVSQSPRYKVAKRGQDVALRCDPISGHVSLFWYQQALGQGPEFLTYFQNEAQLDKSGLPSDRFFAERPEGSVSTLKIQRTQQEDSAVYLCASSFLKGNQPQHFGDGTRLSIL.